This T cell receptor beta chain was profiled in a study of blood T cell repertoires in COVID-19. Turning to the study itself: PBMCs, B-cell-depleted T cells, or T cells provided the cDNA or gDNA that made up the material.

Trimming stripped 6 bases from V and 0 bases from J, with 12 bases between. The CDR3 consists of 14 residues. The V gene's germline CDR1 is MNHEY and CDR2 SVGEGT. Per the original data handling: Amplification of reference gene primers provided the estimated nucleated cell counts. The table came from immunoSEQ multiplex PCR; TCRdb's copy has only in-frame clones and leaves some out. D and trimming were read from the DNA, whereas the V and J calls and clone size are those reported in that table. This table has hundreds of thousands of clones, about 90% appearing once. Enrolment of Seattle patients took place during active infection, and they were followed longitudinally.

V usage is TRBV6-2 or TRBV6-3 and J usage is TRBJ2-7; D gene unclear. Sequencing used peripheral blood. This clonotype was obtained from a woman in her thirties with COVID-19, enrolled during active disease. The CDR3 DNA reads as TGTGCCAGCAGCAACCCCCGGAGCTCCTACGAGCAGTACGTC. It translates to CASSNPRSSYEQYV.